One and the same sample provided the 28 T cell receptor beta chains below, sequenced in a study of shared clonotypes between healthy human individuals (dated by TCRdb to about 2020). Libraries were prepared through the immunoSEQ multiplex PCR assay. TCRdb holds this immuneACCESS table with in-frame rearrangements only. Some clones are missing; in checked studies, unresolved V genes explain under half, and the rest has no known cause. In this sample the table shows around 2.5 million clones, 93% of which occur a single time. Around 0.37% of the sample comes from the top ten. Sequencing used naive CD4+ T cells from PBMCs. In the paper's terms, the cell subset or site label means: CD45RA+ positively selected. These TCRs come from a man aged 18 to 30 in good health. Some clones in this sample may be carry-over from other donors' samples.

The V gene is TRBV6-5, the J gene TRBJ1-5; TRBD1 might be the D (6 bases). The ends were cut back, 0 bases at V and 4 bases at J, with 13 bases in the middle. There are 16 residues in the CDR3. Per the germline V gene, CDR1 is MNHEY and CDR2 is SVGAGI. The CDR3 DNA follows: TGTGCCAGCAGTTACTCTTCGGACAGCCTAAATCAGCCCCAGCATTTT. Residues: CASSYSSDSLNQPQHF.

The chain is built from TRBV5-6 and TRBJ2-4, with 7 bases fitting TRBD1. CDR3 length: 15 residues. J lost 3 bases, V lost 4 bases, and 7 bases had no gene match. The germline V gene encodes CDR1 SGHDT and CDR2 YYEEEE. CDR3: CASSETRGHKNIQYF. CDR3 bases: TGTGCCAGCAGCGAAACTAGGGGGCACAAAAACATTCAGTACTTC.

This clone was counted once. The rearrangement links TRBV7-3 to TRBJ1-5; 7 nucleotides match TRBD1. The CDR3 extends over 16 amino acids. Germline CDR1 reads SGHTA; CDR2 reads FQGTGA. After removal of 2 bases from V and 3 bases from J, the junction contained 7 bases not matched to a gene. CDR3 residues: CASSLGPGQINQPQHF. The CDR3 nucleotides read TGTGCCAGCAGCTTAGGGCCGGGACAGATCAATCAGCCCCAGCATTTT.

The chain is built from TRBV5-4 and TRBJ2-1; tentatively, D is TRBD1 (6 bases). The germline gives CDR1 SGHNT, CDR2 YYREEE (reference sequence). The CDR3 runs to 14 residues. The germline V and J ends were trimmed by 4 bases and 7 bases, with 15 bases remaining between them. CDR3 protein: CASSGGIRSNEQFF. DNA for the CDR3: TGTGCCAGCAGCGGGGGCATCCGATCTAATGAGCAGTTCTTC.

On this clone itself: Other DNA sequences within the sample encode an identical CDR3. The chain carries TRBV5-4 and TRBJ2-5; D remains unclear. Trimming took 1 base from V and 1 from J, leaving 5 bases between them. In germline, CDR1 is SGHNT, CDR2 YYREEE (reference sequence). The CDR3 is 13 residues long. CDR3 sequence reads: CASSLTSQETQYF. The DNA of the CDR3 is TGTGCCAGCAGCTTGACCTCCCAAGAGACCCAGTACTTC.

V and J are TRBV7-8 and TRBJ2-5, with 11 bases fitting TRBD2. The CDR3 runs 16 residues. Germline CDR1 reads SGHVS; CDR2 reads FQNEAQ. V lost 2 bases, J lost 5 bases, and 7 bases stayed unmatched. The DNA of the CDR3 is TGTGCCAGCAGCTTACGAGTAGCGGGAGGGGTGGAGACCCAGTACTTC. Protein: CASSLRVAGGVETQYF.

The gene calls are TRBV18 and TRBJ1-1, with 9 bases that match TRBD1. Germline loops: CDR1 KGHSH, CDR2 LQKENI. Germline trimming cut 5 bases from V and 1 base from J; bases unmatched to any gene: 8. The CDR3 sequence is 16 residues long. The DNA of the CDR3 is TGTGCCAGCTCAGGCAACCGGGACAGGGCGAACACTGAAGCTTTCTTT. The encoded protein is CASSGNRDRANTEAFF.

In its sample, this clone was seen once. This rearrangement joins TRBV2 to TRBJ1-5; D perhaps matches TRBD1 (6 bases). The CDR3 totals 12 residues. Trimming stripped 1 base from V and 12 bases from J, with 10 bases between. Germline CDR1 reads SNHLY; CDR2 reads FYNNEI. The CDR3: CASSEGGGSQHF. The CDR3 DNA reads as TGTGCCAGCAGTGAAGGAGGGGGGAGCCAGCATTTT.

The chain is built from TRBV27 and TRBJ2-1; TRBD2 agrees at 8 bases. Germline CDR1 MNHEY, CDR2 SMNVEV (reference sequence). The CDR3 covers 19 residues. The ends lost 1 base at V and 1 base at J; junction bases unmatched: 12. The CDR3 DNA is TGTGCCAGCAGTTTATTACCCCCTTCTAGCGGGCCGTCCTACAATGAGCAGTTCTTC. Its protein is CASSLLPPSSGPSYNEQFF.

A single count supports this clone. J is TRBJ2-7 and V is TRBV7-2, with 7 bases lining up with TRBD1. The germline gives CDR1 SGHTA, CDR2 FQGNSA. This CDR3 region has 14 residues. Trimming took 8 bases from V and 0 from J; bases not matched to a gene: 7. CDR3 sequence (DNA): TGTGCCAGCCAGAGCGACAGGGTCTCCTACGAGCAGTACTTC. Its protein is CASQSDRVSYEQYF.

CDR3 nucleotide sequence: TGCAGCGTTGAAGCAGGGTCCAAAAACATTCAGTACTTC. Translation: CSVEAGSKNIQYF. The chain recombines TRBV29-1 with TRBJ2-4, with D perhaps TRBD1 (5 bases). V was pared by 1 base and J by 2 bases, with 6 bases between. The CDR3 runs to 13 residues. Looked up from germline, CDR1 is SQVTM and CDR2 is ANQGSEA.

The rearrangement joins TRBV5-4 to TRBJ2-2; tentative D call: TRBD2 (6 bases). V was pared by 4 bases and J by 1 base, with 14 bases between. The CDR3 sequence is 16 residues long. In germline, CDR1 is SGHNT, CDR2 YYREEE (reference sequence). Here the CDR3 DNA reads TGTGCCAGCAGCCCGGCGGGACGGAGGAACACCGGGGAGCTGTTTTTT. This encodes CASSPAGRRNTGELFF.

The chain uses TRBV28 and TRBJ1-2; no firm D call. V was cut by 1 base and J by 3 bases, with 9 bases left in between. CDR1 and CDR2 (germline): MDHEN, SYDVKM. This CDR3 has 14 amino acids. The CDR3 DNA reads as TGTGCCAGCAGTTTATCCTACGGGCACTATGGCTACACCTTC. Its protein is CASSLSYGHYGYTF.

This sequence joins TRBV9 and TRBJ1-2, with TRBD1 matching over 7 bases. The germline V gene encodes CDR1 SGDLS and CDR2 YYNGEE. The CDR3 length is 15 residues. Trimming at V came to 4 bases and at J to 0 bases, leaving 6 bases not matched to a gene. The CDR3 here is CASSPQTGANYGYTF. For the CDR3, the DNA is TGTGCCAGCAGCCCCCAAACAGGGGCTAACTATGGCTACACCTTC. The variable domain in full, with the rest retrieved from reference TRBV9 and TRBJ1-2, is DSGVTQTPKHLITATGQRVTLRCSPRSGDLSVYWYQQSLDQGLQFLIQYYNGEERAKGNILERFSAQQFPDLHSELNLSSLELGDSALYFCASSPQTGANYGYTFGSGTRLTVV.

This chain joins TRBV18 and TRBJ2-5; TRBD1 is a possible D gene (6 bases). Germline values: CDR1 KGHSH, CDR2 LQKENI. The CDR3 consists of 13 residues. The V end was cut by 4 bases, the J end by 4 bases, with 10 bases between. The CDR3 loop reads CASSHRVTETQYF. The CDR3 DNA reads TGTGCCAGCTCACACAGGGTCACAGAGACCCAGTACTTC.

This chain links TRBV5-4 with TRBJ2-3; D gene uncertain. The CDR3 length is 15 residues. Germline CDR1 SGHNT, CDR2 YYREEE (reference sequence). V lost 4 bases to trimming and J lost 6 bases, with 18 bases between them. In nucleotides, the CDR3 is TGTGCCAGCAGCCGAGGTTCCCCGATCCCCGATACGCAGTATTTT. Its protein product is CASSRGSPIPDTQYF.

The V gene is TRBV4-1, the J gene TRBJ1-2; D might be TRBD1 (6 bases). Germline V gene data show CDR1 as MGHRA and CDR2 as YSYEKL. Trimming shortened V by 4 bases and J by 4 bases, and 16 bases separated the two germline ends. The CDR3 totals 15 residues. For the CDR3, the DNA is TGCGCCAGCAGCCCGTGGGGGGGCTCTAGCTATGGCTACACCTTC. Translated, it gives CASSPWGGSSYGYTF.

This chain uses TRBV6-1 with TRBJ2-4; weak D call: TRBD1 (5 bases). V lost 7 bases, J lost 0 bases, and 13 bases lay in between. Germline loops: CDR1 MNHNS, CDR2 SASEGT. The CDR3 is made up of 15 amino acids. CDR3 in amino acids: CASNGAELAKNIQYF. CDR3 sequence (DNA): TGTGCCAGCAATGGGGCGGAACTAGCCAAAAACATTCAGTACTTC.

V usage is TRBV9 and J usage is TRBJ2-1, with 11 bases lining up with TRBD2. In germline, CDR1 is SGDLS, CDR2 YYNGEE. The CDR3 has 15 residues. Losses at the gene ends were 4 bases for V and 5 bases for J; bases not matched to a gene: 5. The CDR3 DNA sequence: TGTGCCAGCAGCCCTACTAGCGGGAGAAACAATGAGCAGTTCTTC. This translates into CASSPTSGRNNEQFF.

The chain uses TRBV12-5 and TRBJ1-1; D possibly corresponds to TRBD1 (6 bases). V lost 8 bases, J lost 1 base, and 11 bases lay in between. This CDR3 is 13 amino acids long. The germline V gene encodes CDR1 LGHNT and CDR2 FRNRAP. Here the CDR3 DNA reads TGTGCTAGTACGGGACACGAGAACACTGAAGCTTTCTTT. Translated, it gives CASTGHENTEAFF. Filled out from reference TRBV12-5 and TRBJ1-1, the complete variable domain reads DARVTQTPRHKVTEMGQEVTMRCQPILGHNTVFWYRQTMMQGLELLAYFRNRAPLDDSGMPKDRFSAEMPDATLATLKIQPSEPRDSAVYFCASTGHENTEAFFGQGTRLTVV.

Remarks on this clone: This CDR3 is also generated by other DNA sequences in the sample. The CDR3 nucleotides are TGTGCCAGTAGCCGCGGACAGCCTAATGAAAAACTGTTTTTT. This translates into CASSRGQPNEKLFF. The rearrangement joins TRBV19 to TRBJ1-4, with D perhaps matching TRBD1 (6 bases). Germline V CDR1 and CDR2: LNHDA, SQIVND (reference sequence). V shed 6 bases and J shed 3 bases, with 11 bases lying between them. The CDR3 totals 14 residues.

In this sample, this clone turned up once. The rearrangement joins TRBV4-3 to TRBJ2-2; D gene unclear. Germline CDR1 and CDR2: LGHNA and YSLEER. This CDR3 spans 13 amino acids. Trimming removed 0 bases at V and 5 bases at J, with 4 bases between. The CDR3 region has the DNA TGCGCCAGCAGCCAAGAAATTACCGGGGAGCTGTTTTTT. Its protein is CASSQEITGELFF.

The chain employs TRBV29-1 and TRBJ2-4; TRBD2 agrees at 8 bases. The germline V gene has CDR1 SQVTM and CDR2 ANQGSEA. This CDR3 spans 17 amino acids. J gave up 1 base and V 2 bases, and 10 bases lay outside the gene matches. The CDR3 nucleotides read TGCAGCGTTGAATGGGGGGTTAGCGGGATGGCCAAAAACATTCAGTACTTC. Translation gives CSVEWGVSGMAKNIQYF.

On this clone itself: Other DNA sequences from this sample encode an identical CDR3 as well. The rearrangement links TRBV5-4 to TRBJ2-5; 12 bases align to TRBD2. The J segment lost 3 bases and the V segment lost 3 bases, leaving 3 bases of the junction unmatched. The CDR3 runs 15 residues. Germline-derived CDR1 and CDR2 are SGHNT and YYREEE (reference sequence). Here the CDR3 reads CASSSRLAGEETQYF. The CDR3 DNA follows: TGTGCCAGCAGCTCACGACTAGCGGGAGAAGAGACCCAGTACTTC.

The rearrangement joins TRBV5-4 to TRBJ2-5; D might be TRBD2 (6 bases). The CDR3 has 15 amino acids. The V and J ends lost 0 bases and 5 bases respectively, with 14 bases between them. The germline CDR1 and CDR2 sequences are SGHNT and YYREEE (reference sequence). The CDR3 nucleotides are TGTGCCAGCAGCTTGGACCCCCGCGGGGTCGAGACCCAGTACTTC. This sequence encodes CASSLDPRGVETQYF.

The rearrangement joins TRBV11-1 to TRBJ1-2; D gene ambiguous. V was pared by 3 bases and J by 2 bases, with 7 bases between. Germline V lookup: CDR1 SGHAT, CDR2 FQDESV (reference sequence). The length of the CDR3 is 13 residues. The CDR3 bases are TGTGCCAGCAGCTTCGCACCGAACTATGGCTACACCTTC. Translation gives CASSFAPNYGYTF.

This chain connects TRBV6-1 to TRBJ2-7; 11 bases align to TRBD2. With V trimmed by 6 bases and J by 3 bases, 7 bases remained unmatched. Germline values: CDR1 MNHNS, CDR2 SASEGT. The CDR3 is made up of 15 amino acids. The CDR3 DNA reads as TGTGCCAGCAGATGGACTAGCGGGCCAGACTACGAGCAGTACTTC. Translation: CASRWTSGPDYEQYF.

The CDR3 loop reads CASSKGDGHPIYEQYF. CDR3 nucleotide sequence: TGTGCCAGCAGCAAAGGCGACGGACATCCCATCTACGAGCAGTACTTC. The chain carries TRBV21-1 and TRBJ2-7; TRBD1 was called by the table and not checked on the DNA. TRBV21-1 is labeled a pseudogene. The CDR3 runs 16 residues.